The 17 T cell receptor beta chains listed next were all sequenced from one sample in a study of T cells during gluten challenge in celiac disease. Three nested PCRs with multiplexed primers covering all TRA and TRB V genes amplified paired chains. MiXCR was run by TCRdb on the single-cell sequencing reads, yielding one entry per CDR3 protein. The table for this sample gives roughly 44 distinct CDR3 sequences. Sequenced material: gluten-specific CD4+ T cells sorted from the duodenum using tetramers, taken at baseline or on day 14 of gluten challenge (not recorded which). The receptors originated from a female donor with celiac disease.

This clonotype was counted a single time. This chain links TRBV4-2 with TRBJ1-1; TRBD1 aligns across 11 bases. Germline CDR1 LGHNA, CDR2 YNFKEQ. Losses at the gene ends were 4 bases for V and 5 bases for J; bases not matched to a gene: 3. The CDR3 covers 14 residues. This CDR3 reads CASSRGQGATEAFF. The CDR3 nucleotides read TGTGCCAGCAGCCGAGGACAGGGGGCAACTGAAGCTTTCTTT.

This clonotype was recorded once. The chain recombines TRBV20-1 with TRBJ2-2, with D hard to call. V shed 0 bases and J shed 3 bases, with 11 bases lying between them. Germline loops: CDR1 DFQATT, CDR2 SNEGSKA (reference sequence). The CDR3 runs 15 residues. The chain's CDR3 is CSARDNIGDTGELFF. In DNA form, the CDR3 reads TGCAGTGCTAGAGACAATATTGGGGACACCGGGGAGCTGTTTTTT.

This clonotype qualifies as hyperexpanded. This chain uses TRBV7-2 with TRBJ2-3; no clear D. The CDR3 consists of 13 residues. V was shortened by 5 bases and J by 5 bases, with 11 bases between the two germline ends. From germline, CDR1 is SGHTA and CDR2 FQGNSA. The CDR3 coding sequence is TGTGCCAGCAGCGTCCGTACGGGAGATACGCAGTATTTT. Amino acid sequence: CASSVRTGDTQYF. Full variable domain (missing parts from reference TRBV7-2 and TRBJ2-3): GAGVSQSPSNKVTEKGKDVELRCDPISGHTALYWYRQSLGQGLEFLIYFQGNSAPDKSGLPSDRFSAERTGGSVSTLTIQRTQQEDSAVYLCASSVRTGDTQYFGPGTRLTVL.

V and J are TRBV7-2 and TRBJ1-3, with no clear D. The CDR3 has 15 amino acids. Trimming took off 2 bases at V and 4 bases at J, with 12 bases between the two ends. Germline V gene sequence: CDR1 SGHTA, CDR2 FQGNSA. CDR3 amino acids: CASSLSAQDGNTIYF. Here the CDR3 DNA reads TGTGCCAGCAGCTTAAGCGCCCAGGACGGAAACACCATATATTTT. Variable domain in full (rest from reference TRBV7-2 and TRBJ1-3): GAGVSQSPSNKVTEKGKDVELRCDPISGHTALYWYRQSLGQGLEFLIYFQGNSAPDKSGLPSDRFSAERTGGSVSTLTIQRTQQEDSAVYLCASSLSAQDGNTIYFGEGSWLTVV.

With respect to this clonotype: Just one base apart from a much larger clone, this may be a read error. The chain is built from TRBV7-2 and TRBJ2-3; D ambiguous. The CDR3 is made up of 13 amino acids. Germline loops: CDR1 SGHTA, CDR2 FQGNSA. CDR3 region: CANSVRSTDTQYF. In nucleotides, the CDR3 is TGTGCCAACAGCGTCCGTAGCACAGATACGCAGTATTTT.

The chain recombines TRBV29-1 with TRBJ2-5, with 7 bases matching TRBD2. CDR1 and CDR2 (germline): SQVTM, ANQGSEA. Trimming at V came to 7 bases and at J to 7 bases, leaving 9 bases not matched to a gene. The CDR3 totals 12 residues. Here the CDR3 DNA reads TGCAGCGGGGGCGGCTGGGAGGGGACCCAGTACTTC. This codes for CSGGGWEGTQYF.

The DNA for the CDR3 is TGTGCCAGCTCACCCGAGGAGGAGACCCAGTACTTC. Its protein product is CASSPEEETQYF. This chain uses TRBV18 with TRBJ2-5; D gene ambiguous. From germline, CDR1 is KGHSH and CDR2 LQKENI. The CDR3 totals 12 residues. The germline V and J ends were trimmed by 3 bases and 5 bases, with 7 bases remaining between them.

The CDR3 here is CSATHTGASTDTQYF. The CDR3 DNA reads TGCAGTGCTACACATACAGGGGCTAGCACAGATACGCAGTATTTT. The rearrangement links TRBV20-1 to TRBJ2-3, with 7 nucleotides matching TRBD1. The germline V gene has CDR1 DFQATT and CDR2 SNEGSKA (reference sequence). Trimming removed 4 bases from V and 0 bases from J; junction bases left unmatched: 7. This CDR3 is built from 15 residues.

The chain uses TRBV6-2 or TRBV6-3 and TRBJ1-5; D remains unclear. The CDR3 extends over 12 amino acids. V was cut by 6 bases and J by 5 bases, with 8 bases left in between. Germline lookup yields CDR1 MNHEY and CDR2 SVGEGT. CDR3 sequence: CASRRWDQPQHF. The CDR3 nucleotides are TGTGCCAGCAGGAGGTGGGATCAGCCCCAGCATTTT.

This clonotype was observed a few times. The chain combines TRBV4-1 with TRBJ2-7; the D is unclear. Germline V gives CDR1 MGHRA, CDR2 YSYEKL. Trimming removed 0 bases from V and 3 bases from J, with 15 bases in between. CDR3 size: 16 residues. This CDR3 reads CASSQDAQPSLYEQYF. The CDR3 DNA reads TGCGCCAGCAGCCAAGACGCACAGCCCAGTCTCTACGAGCAGTACTTC.

The chain has TRBV6-2 or TRBV6-3 and TRBJ1-5; D is undetermined. CDR1 is MNHEY and CDR2 is SVGEGT in the germline V gene. V lost 6 bases, J lost 5 bases, and 8 bases lay in between. The CDR3 is 12 amino acids. CDR3 in amino acids: CASRKWDQPQHF. CDR3 DNA: TGTGCCAGCAGGAAGTGGGATCAGCCCCAGCATTTT.

V usage is TRBV5-1 and J usage is TRBJ2-3, with 7 bases aligning to TRBD1. The CDR3 is made up of 15 amino acids. V shed 4 bases and J 2 bases; nucleotides not matched to a gene: 7. Germline V gene data show CDR1 as SGHRS and CDR2 as YFSETQ. The CDR3 reads CASSLGQPFTDTQYF. CDR3 nucleotide sequence: TGCGCCAGCAGCCTGGGACAGCCCTTCACAGATACGCAGTATTTT.

This clonotype occurred a few times. CDR3 amino acids: CSAERTYAGGEQFF. CDR3 in DNA: TGCAGTGCAGAACGGACATACGCAGGGGGTGAGCAGTTCTTC. The V and J genes are TRBV20-1 and TRBJ2-1; 7 bases are a match to TRBD1. Trimming at V came to 6 bases and at J to 9 bases, leaving 14 bases not matched to a gene. The CDR3 sequence is 14 residues long. CDR1 is DFQATT, CDR2 SNEGSKA, per germline (reference sequence).

The chain recombines TRBV19 with TRBJ1-2; 8 nucleotides align to TRBD1. Losses at the gene ends were 6 bases for V and 8 bases for J; bases not matched to a gene: 8. CDR1 and CDR2 (germline): LNHDA, SQIVND (reference sequence). The CDR3 consists of 13 residues. CDR3 protein: CASSNRQGQGYTF. DNA for the CDR3: TGTGCCAGTAGCAATCGACAGGGGCAAGGCTACACCTTC.

This clonotype counts as hyperexpanded. V usage is TRBV4-2 and J usage is TRBJ2-2; 7 bases match TRBD1. CDR3 length: 16 residues. CDR1 LGHNA and CDR2 YNFKEQ come from the germline V gene. The ends lost 4 bases at V and 8 bases at J; junction bases unmatched: 13. The DNA for the CDR3 is TGTGCCAGCAGCCTAACACCCCACCAGGGGGAAGGGGAGCTGTTTTTT. Its translation is CASSLTPHQGEGELFF.

This chain uses TRBV28 with TRBJ1-6, with 9 nucleotides matching TRBD1. The CDR3 has 15 amino acids. Germline values: CDR1 MDHEN, CDR2 SYDVKM. The V segment lost 6 bases and the J segment 10 bases; nucleotides outside the gene matches: 10. Here the CDR3 DNA reads TGTGCCAGCAGCCAAATCGGACAGGGGAGGTCACCCCTCCACTTT. It yields the protein CASSQIGQGRSPLHF.

This chain uses TRBV29-1 with TRBJ2-5; TRBD1 agrees at 7 bases. The CDR3 covers 13 residues. J was trimmed by 5 bases and V by 5 bases; bases with no gene match: 8. Germline lookup yields CDR1 SQVTM and CDR2 ANQGSEA. The DNA of the CDR3 is TGCAGCGTTTCGACAGGGTGGAGCGAGACCCAGTACTTC. Protein: CSVSTGWSETQYF.